Below are 6 T cell receptor beta chains sequenced from a single sample in a study of T-cell reconstitution after alpha-beta-depleted transplantation in children. A library of TCRbeta sequences, prepared with unique molecular identifiers, was generated. TCRdb reprocessed the PCR reads with MiXCR, giving one entry per CDR3 protein. Of more than 550,000 distinct CDR3 sequences detected, roughly 10% appear once; the ten largest clones hold about 4%. This sample comprised PBMCs from the stem cell graft donor, obtained from the stem cell graft. The source of these receptors is a human donor who donated a stem cell graft to a child with acute myeloid leukemia.

This clonotype was counted a few times. The V and J genes are TRBV28 and TRBJ2-1, with 7 bases identical to TRBD2. There are 14 residues in the CDR3. The trim removed 6 bases at V and 4 bases at J, leaving 6 bases unmatched. The germline V gene encodes CDR1 MDHEN and CDR2 SYDVKM. In nucleotides, the CDR3 is TGTGCCAGCAGCCGAGCGGGACTGTACAATGAGCAGTTCTTC. Translated, it gives CASSRAGLYNEQFF.

The rearrangement joins TRBV5-8 to TRBJ2-1; 9 nucleotides line up with TRBD1. Germline trimming cut 1 base from V and 7 bases from J; bases unmatched to any gene: 9. Germline V gene lookup returns CDR1 SGHTS and CDR2 YDEGEE. The CDR3 is made up of 16 amino acids. Written as DNA, the CDR3 is TGTGCCAGCAGCTTGTTGACAGGGGGTCCTTATAATGAGCAGTTCTTC. This encodes CASSLLTGGPYNEQFF.

This clonotype was seen repeatedly, ten times or more. V and J are TRBV20-1 and TRBJ2-1; D uncertain. Looked up from germline, CDR1 is DFQATT and CDR2 is SNEGSKA (reference sequence). The CDR3 totals 14 residues. V dropped 3 bases and J dropped 0 bases, with 9 bases sitting between them. The DNA for the CDR3 is TGCAGTGCTAGCCTCGCGACCTCCTACAATGAGCAGTTCTTC. Residues: CSASLATSYNEQFF.

The CDR3 spells CASRPSGTGGVEQYF. The CDR3, as DNA: TGTGCCAGCAGACCTTCCGGGACAGGGGGCGTCGAGCAGTACTTC. The chain uses TRBV12-3 or TRBV12-4 and TRBJ2-7, with 12 bases identical to TRBD1. The J segment lost 6 bases and the V segment lost 6 bases, leaving 9 bases of the junction unmatched. This CDR3 has 15 amino acids.

The chain joins TRBV14 to TRBJ2-7, with D unresolved. CDR1 and CDR2 from the germline V gene are SGHDN and FVKESK. Trimming took 1 base from V and 2 from J, leaving 12 bases between them. The CDR3 length is 15 residues. The CDR3 loop is CASSQGGLPTYEQYF. The CDR3 region has the DNA TGTGCCAGCAGCCAAGGTGGTCTGCCGACCTACGAGCAGTACTTC. Full variable domain (rest looked up from reference TRBV14 and TRBJ2-7): EAGVTQFPSHSVIEKGQTVTLRCDPISGHDNLYWYRRVMGKEIKFLLHFVKESKQDESGMPNNRFLAERTGGTYSTLKVQPAELEDSGVYFCASSQGGLPTYEQYFGPGTRLTVT.

The DNA for the CDR3 is TGTGCCAGCAGCCCAACGTCAACCCACGAGCAGTACTTC. Residues: CASSPTSTHEQYF. The chain links TRBV7-2 to TRBJ2-7; D remains unclear. The germline CDR1 and CDR2 sequences are SGHTA and FQGNSA. With 5 bases removed from V and 5 bases from J, the gap between germline ends came to 13 bases. The CDR3 contains 13 residues.